These T cell receptor beta chains were read from a single sample in a study of T-cell memory formation after mild COVID-19. From the 5' RACE reads, TCRdb called clonotypes with MiXCR, one entry per CDR3 protein. The sample lists about 470,000 distinct CDR3 sequences, 15% to 20% occurring once. Sequenced: PBMCs or a T cell subset sorted from them (not recorded which). Receptors were obtained from an adult woman who had mild COVID-19 (a few samples of this study predate the infection). Cell type and time point are not known. Each CDR3 is given with its conserved first and last residue. The D gene is left open where the match is weak. The listing skips clone size in some rows; elsewhere it reads once, few, many or a size class.

clone size	CDR3 length	V gene	J gene	D gene	CDR3 DNA	CDR3 protein
.	13	TRBV24-1	TRBJ2-3	.	TGTGCCACCAGTGATGGGACCACAGATACGCAGTATTTT	CATSDGTTDTQYF
.	13	TRBV24-1	TRBJ1-1	.	TGTGCCACCAGTGATCCCCTCAGGGCTGAAGCTTTCTTT	CATSDPLRAEAFF
few	14	TRBV7-9	TRBJ2-5	.	TGTGCCAGCAGCTTAGCGGGAAGGGTAGAGACCCAGTACTTC	CASSLAGRVETQYF
.	16	TRBV12-3/TRBV12-4	TRBJ2-3	.	TGTGCCAGCAGTTTCGAACCCTCTAGGAGGACAGATACGCAGTATTTT	CASSFEPSRRTDTQYF
few	13	TRBV20-1	TRBJ1-5	.	TGCAGTGCTAGAAGGGATAATAATCAGCCCCAGCATTTT	CSARRDNNQPQHF
few	17	TRBV12-3/TRBV12-4	TRBJ2-1	TRBD2	TGTGCCAGCAGTTGGGGGGTCGATCCGGGGGGCTACAATGAGCAGTTCTTC	CASSWGVDPGGYNEQFF
few	14	TRBV6-2/TRBV6-3	TRBJ2-7	.	TGTGCCAGCAGTTACGTGGGACCGAGTGCCGAGCAGTACTTC	CASSYVGPSAEQYF
few	13	TRBV3-1	TRBJ2-1	.	TGTGCCAGCAGCCAACTCGGTTACAATGAGCAGTTCTTC	CASSQLGYNEQFF
.	15	TRBV2	TRBJ2-5	TRBD1	TGTGCCAGCAGAGCCGGACAGGGGGTCTCTGAGACCCAGTACTTC	CASRAGQGVSETQYF
.	15	TRBV7-9	TRBJ1-3	.	TGTGCCAGCAGCTTATCTCCCATCACGGGAAACACCATATATTTT	CASSLSPITGNTIYF
few	16	TRBV3-1	TRBJ2-1	TRBD2	TGTGCCAGCAGCCAAGTGGGCGGGGGGGTCCAGGTTGAGCAGTTCTTC	CASSQVGGGVQVEQFF
.	17	TRBV30	TRBJ1-5	.	TGTGCCTGGAGTGTGTCGCAGGGGAGGCAGAGCAATCAGCCCCAGCATTTT	CAWSVSQGRQSNQPQHF
.	16	TRBV18	TRBJ1-1	.	TGTGCCAGCTCACCAGGACTGGGGGCCCCGAACACTGAAGCTTTCTTT	CASSPGLGAPNTEAFF
few	13	TRBV27	TRBJ1-6	TRBD1	TGTGCCAGCAGTCGCAGGGGGGATTCACCCCTCCACTTT	CASSRRGDSPLHF
.	14	TRBV12-3/TRBV12-4	TRBJ2-7	TRBD2	TGTGCCAGCAAAATAGCGGGAGTTCTCTACGAGCAGTACTTC	CASKIAGVLYEQYF
.	16	TRBV27	TRBJ2-3	.	TGTGCCAGCAGTTCCGAATTGGACCGATTCACAGATACGCAGTATTTT	CASSSELDRFTDTQYF
.	15	TRBV4-3	TRBJ1-2	.	TGCGCCAGCAGCCAAGAAGCCAGGGCGGTCTATGGCTACACCTTC	CASSQEARAVYGYTF
many	14	TRBV7-9	TRBJ2-7	TRBD1	TGTGCCAGCAGCTTAGCGGGACAGTTCTACGAGCAGTACTTC	CASSLAGQFYEQYF
few	20	TRBV18	TRBJ2-1	.	TGTGCCAGCTCACCCTTAGACAGGGGGACGAGCGGGAGCTCCTACAATGAGCAGTTCTTC	CASSPLDRGTSGSSYNEQFF
.	17	TRBV11-2	TRBJ2-1	.	TGTGCCAGCAGCCCAGGTAGCGCGGCGGCAAGCTACAATGAGCAGTTCTTC	CASSPGSAAASYNEQFF
.	16	TRBV6-1	TRBJ2-3	.	TGTGCCAGCAGTGTTCAGGGTAGGGTTAGCACAGATACGCAGTATTTT	CASSVQGRVSTDTQYF
few	12	TRBV7-9	TRBJ1-2	.	TGTGCCAGCGCCTCCGAGCTGTATGGCTACACCTTC	CASASELYGYTF
.	18	TRBV20-1	TRBJ2-1	TRBD2	TGCAGTGCTAGACTAGCGGTCCCATCTCTAAGCTCCTACAATGAGCAGTTCTTC	CSARLAVPSLSSYNEQFF
few	12	TRBV6-5	TRBJ1-1	.	TGTGCCAGCAGTTACTCGGGAAAAAAAGCTTTCTTT	CASSYSGKKAFF